One and the same sample provided the 19 T cell receptor beta chains below, sequenced in a study of blood T cells in healthy people across ages. Next came a second PCR, run for about 6 to 12 cycles, which used a sample-barcoded 5' primer along with a J-beta primer mix. TCRdb reprocessed the 5' RACE reads via MiXCR and lists one record per CDR3 protein. This table holds 1.8 million or so distinct CDR3 sequences, more than 35% found once. Sequenced input: blood. These receptors came from a human donor in good health.

This clonotype was picked up a small number of times. The CDR3 loop is CASSLNGGGADTQYF. The CDR3 region has the DNA TGTGCCAGCAGCTTGAACGGGGGCGGGGCAGATACGCAGTATTTT. The genes are TRBV11-2 and TRBJ2-3; D tentatively reads TRBD1 or TRBD2 (6 bases each). The CDR3 totals 15 residues. Germline CDR1 reads SGHAT; CDR2 reads FQNNGV. Trimming took off 3 bases at V and 4 bases at J, with 14 bases between the two ends.

The CDR3 DNA is TGTGCCAGCAGTGGACAGGCAGCTAACTATGGCTACACCTTC. Translating it yields CASSGQAANYGYTF. This rearrangement joins TRBV2 to TRBJ1-2; tentative D call: TRBD1 (6 bases). The CDR3 consists of 14 residues. From germline, CDR1 is SNHLY and CDR2 FYNNEI. Trimming pared 4 bases from V and 0 bases from J, leaving 9 bases between.

This chain uses TRBV4-3 with TRBJ2-7, with a tentative D call TRBD1 (6 bases). This CDR3 comprises 15 residues. Germline CDR1 reads LGHNA; CDR2 reads YSLEER. The V end lost 3 bases, the J end lost 0 bases, and 12 bases lay between the germline ends. CDR3 sequence: CASSHFQGSSYEQYF. The CDR3 DNA reads as TGCGCCAGCAGCCATTTCCAGGGGAGCTCCTACGAGCAGTACTTC.

This sequence joins TRBV25-1 and TRBJ1-3, with a weak D call TRBD1 (5 bases). Germline V gene sequence: CDR1 MGHDK, CDR2 SYGVNS. Trimming shortened V by 7 bases and J by 0 bases, and 10 bases separated the two germline ends. The CDR3 sequence is 14 residues long. The CDR3 DNA reads TGTGCCAGCACTGCGGGGGTCTCTGGAAACACCATATATTTT. Translating gives CASTAGVSGNTIYF.

The chain carries TRBV12-3 or TRBV12-4 and TRBJ2-1; 9 nucleotides line up with TRBD2. This CDR3 has 14 amino acids. Trimming at V came to 7 bases and at J to 8 bases, leaving 9 bases not matched to a gene. CDR3 in DNA: TGTGCCAGCACGAGTAGCGGGGGTGTACATGAGCAGTTCTTC. Residues: CASTSSGGVHEQFF.

In its sample, this clonotype was seen a few times. This sequence joins TRBV6-6 and TRBJ2-3; D is undetermined. Per germline, CDR1 MNHNY and CDR2 SVGAGI (reference sequence). This CDR3 contains 12 residues. Deletions cut 9 bases from V and 2 bases from J, with 9 bases between. The CDR3 protein is CASRRITDTQYF. CDR3 DNA sequence: TGTGCCAGTCGAAGGATCACAGATACGCAGTATTTT.

The chain links TRBV4-2 to TRBJ2-5; 13 bases agree with TRBD2. V shed 1 base, J shed 0 bases, and the junction held 5 bases outside the gene matches. Germline CDR1 reads LGHNA; CDR2 reads YNFKEQ. The CDR3 is 18 amino acids. This chain's CDR3 is CASSQGTSGGPYQETQYF. The CDR3 bases are TGTGCCAGCAGCCAAGGGACTAGCGGGGGCCCGTACCAAGAGACCCAGTACTTC.

As concerns this clonotype: One end of the junction is discordant with germline, which a read error may explain. The chain links TRBV20-1 to TRBJ2-7, with D possibly matching TRBD2 (5 bases). Germline values: CDR1 DFQATT, CDR2 SNEGSKA (reference sequence). The CDR3 extends over 15 amino acids. This CDR3 reads CSAQGGGVSSHEQYF. For the CDR3, the DNA is TGCAGTGCCCAAGGCGGAGGAGTAAGCTCCCACGAGCAGTACTTC.

The sample holds a few counts of this clonotype. CDR3 protein: CASSRFGGATDTQYF. The DNA of the CDR3 is TGTGCCAGCAGTCGCTTCGGCGGGGCCACAGATACGCAGTATTTT. V and J are TRBV6-5 and TRBJ2-3; perhaps TRBD2 as D (6 bases). V lost 5 bases and J lost 2, with 14 bases in between. The germline CDR1 and CDR2 sequences are MNHEY and SVGAGI. The CDR3 spans 15 residues.

The chain is built from TRBV7-2 and TRBJ1-1, with D possibly being TRBD1 (6 bases). V was shortened by 4 bases and J by 0 bases, with 15 bases between the two germline ends. Germline values: CDR1 SGHTA, CDR2 FQGNSA. CDR3 length: 16 amino acids. Here the CDR3 reads CASSSKTGQLNTEAFF. The CDR3 nucleotides are TGTGCCAGCAGCTCAAAAACCGGACAGCTGAACACTGAAGCTTTCTTT.

This clonotype was detected a few times. The CDR3 is CASSIPEERDYGYTF. CDR3 DNA sequence: TGTGCCAGCAGCATACCCGAGGAAAGGGACTATGGCTACACCTTC. The rearrangement joins TRBV7-3 to TRBJ1-2, with D uncertain. The ends were cut back, 5 bases at V and 3 bases at J, with 16 bases in the middle. Germline V lookup: CDR1 SGHTA, CDR2 FQGTGA. CDR3 length equals 15 residues.

The V call is TRBV7-2, the J call TRBJ2-3; 7 bases are shared with TRBD1. J gave up 4 bases and V 5 bases, and 18 bases lay outside the gene matches. This CDR3 has 18 residues. Looked up from germline, CDR1 is SGHTA and CDR2 is FQGNSA. The CDR3 sequence: CASSRFRQGRREADTQYF. The DNA for the CDR3 is TGTGCCAGCAGCCGCTTCCGACAGGGTAGGCGAGAGGCAGATACGCAGTATTTT.

V gene TRBV7-2 combines with J gene TRBJ1-2; TRBD1 matches 9 bases. The CDR3 covers 19 residues. Germline V gives CDR1 SGHTA, CDR2 FQGNSA. J lost 7 bases, V lost 0 bases, and 18 bases had no gene match. CDR3 amino acids: CASSLASGQGHIVAGGYTF. Written as DNA, the CDR3 is TGTGCCAGCAGCTTAGCGTCCGGACAGGGGCATATCGTCGCGGGTGGCTACACCTTC.

The chain employs TRBV21-1 and TRBJ2-4. TRBV21-1 is assigned pseudogene status. The CDR3 is 14 residues long. The CDR3 region has the DNA TGTGCCAGCACGGGTAGAAGGGTCGAAAACATTCAGTACTTC. Amino acid sequence: CASTGRRVENIQYF.

A word on this clonotype: The junction differs from germline at one of its ends, possibly a read error. The rearrangement uses TRBV5-8 and TRBJ2-3, with 7 bases fitting TRBD2. Looked up from germline, CDR1 is SGHTS and CDR2 is YDEGEE. The CDR3 loop spans 15 amino acids. The DNA for the CDR3 is TGTGCCGGCAGTCCAGGGAGGGGCTGGACAGATACGCAGTATTTT. This gives the protein CAGSPGRGWTDTQYF.

This clonotype was recorded a few times. The rearrangement joins TRBV12-3 or TRBV12-4 to TRBJ1-3, with unresolved D. CDR3 length: 15 amino acids. The ends were cut back, 3 bases at V and 3 bases at J, with 12 bases in the middle. CDR3 protein: CASSFTESGGNTIYF. In DNA form, the CDR3 reads TGTGCCAGCAGTTTTACTGAGTCGGGTGGAAACACCATATATTTT.

V is TRBV30 and J is TRBJ1-2, with 7 bases aligning to TRBD1. The CDR3 spans 18 residues. CDR1 is GTSNPN, CDR2 SVGIG, per germline (reference sequence). The V segment lost 4 bases and the J segment 3 bases; nucleotides outside the gene matches: 20. CDR3 coding DNA: TGTGCCTGGAACCGCTACCCTCCCCAACAGGGGCCAGACTATGGCTACACCTTC. Protein: CAWNRYPPQQGPDYGYTF.

The chain uses TRBV5-1 and TRBJ1-1; D may be TRBD1 (6 bases). CDR3 length: 15 residues. The V and J ends lost 6 bases and 1 base respectively, with 16 bases between them. Looked up from germline, CDR1 is SGHRS and CDR2 is YFSETQ. CDR3 sequence: CASNAGGGANTEAFF. CDR3 nucleotides: TGCGCCAGCAATGCGGGGGGGGGCGCGAACACTGAAGCTTTCTTT.

This chain links TRBV7-9 with TRBJ2-3, with D maybe TRBD1 (5 bases). Germline CDR1 and CDR2: SEHNR and FQNEAQ (reference sequence). V dropped 4 bases and J dropped 5 bases, with 13 bases sitting between them. This CDR3 has 14 amino acids. The CDR3 is CASSSVDSVDTQYF. As DNA, the CDR3 is TGTGCCAGCAGCTCGGTTGACAGCGTAGATACGCAGTATTTT.